These 21 T cell receptor beta chains came from one sample sequenced in a study of cytomegalovirus exposure and HLA in healthy donors. Assay: immunoSEQ multiplex PCR; the TCRdb copy retains only in-frame clones and omits some. The sample has 90,000 to 150,000 clones, 88% seen once. Sequences were obtained from PBMCs. These receptors were collected from a woman in her late teens or twenties in good health and CMV-seropositive.

This rearrangement joins TRBV2 to TRBJ2-2, with TRBD2 matching over 14 bases. There are 15 residues in the CDR3. After removal of 7 bases from V and 10 bases from J, the junction contained 8 bases not matched to a gene. Germline V lookup: CDR1 SNHLY, CDR2 FYNNEI. CDR3 coding DNA: TGTGCCAGCACGGGACTAGCGGGGGCAGGATCGGAGCTGTTTTTT. This gives the protein CASTGLAGAGSELFF.

The chain carries TRBV30 and TRBJ2-2, with D possibly matching TRBD1 (6 bases). This CDR3 has 15 amino acids. The germline V gene has CDR1 GTSNPN and CDR2 SVGIG (reference sequence). V lost 6 bases to trimming and J lost 4 bases, with 18 bases between them. The CDR3 protein is CACQPSGHPTGELFF. Written as DNA, the CDR3 is TGTGCCTGCCAACCCTCGGGACATCCCACCGGGGAGCTGTTTTTT.

V and J are TRBV10-3 and TRBJ1-1; tentatively, D is TRBD1 (6 bases). Germline loops: CDR1 ENHRY, CDR2 SYGVKD. The CDR3 sequence is 13 residues long. V lost 10 bases to trimming and J lost 0 bases, with 12 bases between them. For the CDR3, the DNA is TGTGCCAGTGCAGGGGACATGAACACTGAAGCTTTCTTT. Its protein is CASAGDMNTEAFF.

The chain couples TRBV6-6 to TRBJ2-1; 8 bases agree with TRBD1. Germline V gene sequence: CDR1 MNHNY, CDR2 SVGAGI (reference sequence). V dropped 7 bases and J dropped 0; count of bases not matched to a gene: 8. This CDR3 is 16 amino acids long. The CDR3 bases are TGTGCCAGCAACACGCCACAGGGGGGCTCCTACAATGAGCAGTTCTTC. Translation: CASNTPQGGSYNEQFF.

About this clone itself: Mismatch with germline at one junction end may stem from a read error. This chain joins TRBV6-1 and TRBJ2-1, with 12 nucleotides matching TRBD2. The CDR3 totals 15 residues. CDR1 is MNHNS, CDR2 SASEGT, per germline. CDR3 DNA sequence: TGTGCCAGCGGTGAGAGACTAGCGGGAGATGATGAGCAGTTCTTC. Its translation: CASGERLAGDDEQFF.

V usage is TRBV18 and J usage is TRBJ1-1; weak D call: TRBD1 (6 bases). With 1 base removed from V and 3 bases from J, the gap between germline ends came to 6 bases. The CDR3 extends over 13 amino acids. CDR1 and CDR2 (germline): KGHSH, LQKENI. The CDR3 coding sequence is TGTGCCAGCTCACCACGGACAGACACTGAAGCTTTCTTT. It is translated as CASSPRTDTEAFF.

V and J are TRBV13 and TRBJ2-7; possible D gene TRBD1, 6 bases. Germline-derived CDR1 and CDR2 are PRHDT and FYEKMQ (reference sequence). V was clipped by 4 bases and J by 7 bases, with 23 bases between them. The CDR3 runs to 16 residues. Here the CDR3 DNA reads TGTGCCAGCAGCTCGATAGGGATCGACAGGCCGAAGGAGCAGTACTTC. Amino acids: CASSSIGIDRPKEQYF.

The rearrangement joins TRBV27 to TRBJ2-5, with D possibly matching TRBD2 (5 bases). Germline assignment: CDR1 MNHEY and CDR2 SMNVEV (reference sequence). CDR3 length: 15 amino acids. V lost 4 bases and J lost 5, with 17 bases in between. The CDR3 DNA follows: TGTGCCAGCAGTTCGGACTCACCTCAGCGGGAGACCCAGTACTTC. Its translation is CASSSDSPQRETQYF.

The chain uses TRBV2 and TRBJ2-1; 8 nucleotides match TRBD2. Per germline, CDR1 SNHLY and CDR2 FYNNEI. The CDR3 runs to 16 residues. The trim removed 8 bases at V and 8 bases at J, leaving 17 bases unmatched. The CDR3 DNA sequence: TGTGCCAGCCGGTGGGTGGGAGCGGGGGATGGCGATGAGCAGTTCTTC. It translates to CASRWVGAGDGDEQFF.

This sequence joins TRBV11-2 and TRBJ2-1, with a tentative D call TRBD1 (5 bases). This CDR3 contains 14 residues. Per germline, CDR1 SGHAT and CDR2 FQNNGV. Trimming took off 1 base at V and 6 bases at J, with 10 bases between the two ends. The CDR3 DNA reads as TGTGCCAGCAGCTTAGCAGGGTCGCTCAATGAGCAGTTCTTC. Its translation: CASSLAGSLNEQFF.

This chain uses TRBV5-1 with TRBJ2-5; a weak D match, TRBD1 (6 bases). Germline V gives CDR1 SGHRS, CDR2 YFSETQ. The CDR3 runs 15 residues. V lost 0 bases to trimming and J lost 2 bases, with 11 bases between them. In nucleotides, the CDR3 is TGCGCCAGCAGCTTGGGACAGGTTGGGCAAGAGACCCAGTACTTC. Its protein is CASSLGQVGQETQYF.

V and J are TRBV9 and TRBJ1-2; D is perhaps TRBD1 (5 bases). The CDR3 runs to 14 residues. Per the germline V gene, CDR1 is SGDLS and CDR2 is YYNGEE. The V end lost 2 bases, the J end lost 4 bases, and 12 bases lay between the germline ends. The CDR3 DNA sequence: TGTGCCAGCAGCGTGTCAGGGTTGGGCTATGGCTACACCTTC. The encoded protein is CASSVSGLGYGYTF.

The rearrangement uses TRBV19 and TRBJ1-2; TRBD1 matches 7 bases. J gave up 4 bases and V 4 bases, and 12 bases lay outside the gene matches. Germline lookup yields CDR1 LNHDA and CDR2 SQIVND (reference sequence). The CDR3 runs 16 residues. CDR3 loop: CASSRDRGGWGYGYTF. The CDR3 DNA sequence: TGTGCCAGTAGTAGGGATCGAGGGGGCTGGGGCTATGGCTACACCTTC.

The chain combines TRBV9 with TRBJ1-1; D is possibly TRBD1 (5 bases). The CDR3 covers 18 residues. Trimming pared 3 bases from V and 5 bases from J, leaving 26 bases between. Per the germline V gene, CDR1 is SGDLS and CDR2 is YYNGEE. The CDR3 coding sequence is TGTGCCAGCAGCGAGGGGAGGCAGGCGTATGGAAGAGGTACTGAAGCTTTCTTT. This translates into CASSEGRQAYGRGTEAFF.

V gene TRBV7-3 combines with J gene TRBJ1-1; D not resolved. Germline CDR1 SGHTA, CDR2 FQGTGA. The germline V and J ends were trimmed by 5 bases and 3 bases, with 10 bases remaining between them. The CDR3 is made up of 13 amino acids. Here the CDR3 DNA reads TGTGCCAGCAGCCCCGACTCACACACTGAAGCTTTCTTT. Its translation is CASSPDSHTEAFF.

This clone is a singleton in its sample. The rearrangement uses TRBV10-2 and TRBJ1-2; no definite D call. Germline V lookup: CDR1 WSHSY, CDR2 SAAADI. The CDR3 consists of 11 residues. V lost 7 bases and J 7 bases, leaving 10 bases between the germline ends. The CDR3 loop reads CASMSVGGYTF. The CDR3 nucleotides read TGCGCCAGCATGTCGGTCGGTGGCTACACCTTC.

This chain joins TRBV29-1 and TRBJ2-1, with 7 bases identical to TRBD2. Germline CDR1 and CDR2: SQVTM and ANQGSEA. The CDR3 is made up of 14 amino acids. J was trimmed by 9 bases and V by 4 bases; bases with no gene match: 12. In DNA form, the CDR3 reads TGCAGCGTTGCGTTGGGGGAGGGCCCCAGTGAGCAGTTCTTC. As protein: CSVALGEGPSEQFF.

The gene calls are TRBV5-5 and TRBJ2-7, with D perhaps TRBD2 (6 bases). The CDR3 is 12 amino acids. Looked up from germline, CDR1 is SGHKS and CDR2 is YYEKEE (reference sequence). With 5 bases removed from V and 4 bases from J, the gap between germline ends came to 10 bases. For the CDR3, the DNA is TGTGCCAGCAGGCTTGGGACTTACGAGCAGTACTTC. Translation gives CASRLGTYEQYF.

The rearrangement uses TRBV7-3 and TRBJ2-6; tentative D call: TRBD1 (5 bases). The CDR3 loop spans 16 amino acids. Germline CDR1 SGHTA, CDR2 FQGTGA. Trimming took 1 base from V and 1 from J, leaving 8 bases between them. The CDR3 sequence is CASSLRQGSGANVLTF. The CDR3, as DNA: TGTGCCAGCAGCTTAAGGCAGGGTTCTGGGGCCAACGTCCTGACTTTC.

In this sample, this clone turned up many times. CDR3 residues: CATSILFGRRYF. CDR3 coding DNA: TGTGCCACCAGCATACTGTTCGGGAGAAGATATTTT. The chain is built from TRBV15 and TRBJ1-3; D unresolved. V was clipped by 4 bases and J by 15 bases, with 16 bases between them. CDR1 is LNHNV, CDR2 YYDKDF, per germline (reference sequence). This CDR3 is built from 12 residues. Together with reference TRBV15 and TRBJ1-3, the CDR3 gives the full variable domain: DAMVIQNPRYQVTQFGKPVTLSCSQTLNHNVMYWYQQKSSQAPKLLFHYYDKDFNNEADTPDNFQSRRPNTSFCFLDIRSPGLGDTAMYLCATSILFGRRYFGEGSWLTVV.

The chain has TRBV6-1 and TRBJ1-4, with a possible D match to TRBD1 (6 bases). The CDR3 runs 15 residues. V lost 1 base and J 5 bases, leaving 11 bases between the germline ends. CDR1 and CDR2 from the germline V gene are MNHNS and SASEGT. The chain's CDR3 is CASSEGGGRNEKLFF. CDR3 DNA: TGTGCCAGCAGTGAAGGGGGGGGGCGAAATGAAAAACTGTTTTTT.